This entry lists 27 T cell receptor beta chains sequenced from one sample in a study of CD8+CD57+ T cells in acquired aplastic anemia. Profiling that covered TCR beta VDJ and CDR3 relied on genomic DNA as its template. Via MiXCR, TCRdb re-called the reads, giving one row per CDR3 protein. In the table there are about 190,000 distinct CDR3 sequences, roughly half of which are singletons. The source material was sorted CD4+, CD8+, or CD8+CD57+ T cells (not recorded which) from PBMCs. These receptor sequences come from a human donor in good health, serving as a control.

The chain joins TRBV24-1 to TRBJ1-5; D call uncertain. V was shortened by 2 bases and J by 4 bases, with 14 bases between the two germline ends. Germline CDR1 KGHDR, CDR2 SFDVKD. This CDR3 region has 16 residues. CDR3: CATSDSGPTQNQPQHF. The CDR3, as DNA: TGTGCCACCAGTGATTCGGGTCCAACGCAGAATCAGCCCCAGCATTTT.

This clonotype occurred once. V gene TRBV20-1 combines with J gene TRBJ1-1; 7 positions match TRBD1. The V and J ends lost 7 bases and 5 bases, in that order; junction bases with no gene match: 7. Germline assignment: CDR1 DFQATT and CDR2 SNEGSKA (reference sequence). The CDR3 has 12 amino acids. The DNA of the CDR3 is TGCAGTGTCCCACAGGGGACGACTGAAGCTTTCTTT. Translating gives CSVPQGTTEAFF.

To note about this clonotype: A much larger clone differs from this one at a single base, so this may be a read error. Because the CDR3 is missing its conserved closing phenylalanine or tryptophan, this is likely a read error. The rearrangement joins TRBV7-9 to TRBJ1-3, with D hard to call. The CDR3 sequence is 13 residues long. CDR1 is SEHNR and CDR2 is FQNEAQ in the germline V gene (reference sequence). The V gene lost 5 bases and the J gene lost 3 bases, with 8 bases spanning the gap. The DNA for the CDR3 is TGTGCCAGCAGCAACTGGCTTGGAAACACCATATATTCT. It is translated as CASSNWLGNTIYS.

This clonotype was counted at least ten times. The CDR3 is CASSLESLGQGGNEQFF. CDR3 nucleotides: TGTGCCAGCAGCTTAGAAAGCCTCGGACAGGGCGGCAATGAGCAGTTCTTC. The rearrangement joins TRBV13 to TRBJ2-1, with 8 bases matching TRBD1. The ends lost 1 base at V and 6 bases at J; junction bases unmatched: 11. CDR3 length: 17 residues. In germline, CDR1 is PRHDT, CDR2 FYEKMQ (reference sequence).

Concerning this clonotype: The final CDR3 position lacks the conserved phenylalanine or tryptophan, pointing to a likely read error. The rearrangement links TRBV20-1 to TRBJ2-7, with 9 bases matching TRBD1. The ends lost 3 bases at V and 1 base at J; junction bases unmatched: 7. CDR3 size: 15 residues. Germline assignment: CDR1 DFQATT and CDR2 SNEGSKA (reference sequence). The CDR3 region is CSASEGQGGSYEQYL. CDR3 sequence (DNA): TGCAGTGCTAGTGAGGGACAGGGAGGTTCCTACGAGCAGTACCTC.

The genes are TRBV5-8 and TRBJ1-3; no clear D gene. V lost 2 bases, J lost 4 bases, and 16 bases lay in between. Germline V lookup: CDR1 SGHTS, CDR2 YDEGEE. The CDR3 sequence is 16 residues long. The CDR3 coding sequence is TGTGCCAGCAGCTTTGGGCTTGAGGTCTGGGGAAACACCATATATTTT. The encoded protein is CASSFGLEVWGNTIYF.

This clonotype was found many times. V and J are TRBV7-2 and TRBJ2-5; 11 positions agree with TRBD2. The CDR3 extends over 14 amino acids. With 6 bases clipped from V and 5 bases from J, the junction kept 5 bases outside the gene matches. The germline V gene has CDR1 SGHTA and CDR2 FQGNSA. CDR3 sequence: CASRIAGGGETQYF. CDR3 bases: TGTGCCAGCAGAATAGCGGGGGGGGGGGAGACCCAGTACTTC.

The chain uses TRBV9 and TRBJ2-5; TRBD1 aligns across 9 bases. This CDR3 comprises 15 residues. Looked up from germline, CDR1 is SGDLS and CDR2 is YYNGEE. The ends lost 6 bases at V and 3 bases at J; junction bases unmatched: 9. CDR3 sequence reads: CASTPWGQGEETQYF. CDR3 bases: TGTGCCAGCACACCATGGGGACAGGGTGAAGAGACCCAGTACTTC. The full variable domain, with the rest looked up from reference TRBV9 and TRBJ2-5, is DSGVTQTPKHLITATGQRVTLRCSPRSGDLSVYWYQQSLDQGLQFLIQYYNGEERAKGNILERFSAQQFPDLHSELNLSSLELGDSALYFCASTPWGQGEETQYFGPGTRLLVL.

DNA of the CDR3: TGTGCCAGTAGTATCTCAGTAAGTAACACTGAAGCTTTCTTT. This translates into CASSISVSNTEAFF. V usage is TRBV19 and J usage is TRBJ1-1; D is unresolved. The length of the CDR3 is 14 residues. Germline V lookup: CDR1 LNHDA, CDR2 SQIVND (reference sequence). With 3 bases removed from V and 2 bases from J, the gap between germline ends came to 10 bases.

The J gene is TRBJ1-4, the V gene TRBV6-5, with TRBD1 as a possible D gene (5 bases). Germline loops: CDR1 MNHEY, CDR2 SVGAGI. The CDR3 loop spans 14 amino acids. V was trimmed by 6 bases and J by 8 bases, leaving 16 bases between them. The chain's CDR3 is CASRGTDLREKLFF. Here the CDR3 DNA reads TGTGCCAGCAGGGGGACGGACCTTCGGGAAAAACTGTTTTTT.

This clonotype has at least ten counts. J is TRBJ1-6 and V is TRBV10-3; TRBD1 matches 12 bases. This CDR3 spans 17 amino acids. The germline gives CDR1 ENHRY, CDR2 SYGVKD. With V trimmed by 4 bases and J by 7 bases, 8 bases remained unmatched. The CDR3 DNA is TGTGCCATCAGTGCCCGCGGGACAGGGGGCTCAAATTCACCCCTCCACTTT. Translating gives CAISARGTGGSNSPLHF.

With regard to this clonotype: One junction end does not reproduce the germline sequence, and a read error may be involved. The rearrangement links TRBV10-3 to TRBJ2-2; tentatively, D is TRBD2 (7 bases). This CDR3 is 16 amino acids long. Germline CDR1 is ENHRY and CDR2 is SYGVKD. In DNA form, the CDR3 reads TGTGCCATCAGCGCTGGGGGGGGGGCGGACACCGGGGGGCTGTTTTTT. It codes for CAISAGGGADTGGLFF.

The chain joins TRBV28 to TRBJ1-1; D is possibly TRBD1 (5 bases). Trimming stripped 4 bases from V and 0 bases from J, with 12 bases between. The length of the CDR3 is 15 residues. Germline CDR1 reads MDHEN; CDR2 reads SYDVKM. CDR3 sequence (DNA): TGTGCCAGCAGTTCCGCCGGGACGGTGAACACTGAAGCTTTCTTT. This gives the protein CASSSAGTVNTEAFF. Together with reference TRBV28 and TRBJ1-1, the CDR3 gives the full variable domain: DVKVTQSSRYLVKRTGEKVFLECVQDMDHENMFWYRQDPGLGLRLIYFSYDVKMKEKGDIPEGYSVSREKKERFSLILESASTNQTSMYLCASSSAGTVNTEAFFGQGTRLTVV.

The chain couples TRBV29-1 to TRBJ2-7, with 7 bases fitting TRBD1. CDR3 size: 14 residues. V gave up 1 base and J gave up 2 bases; unmatched junction bases: 5. Germline V lookup: CDR1 SQVTM, CDR2 ANQGSEA. The CDR3, as DNA: TGCAGCGTTGAAGGGACAGGATTCCCCTACGAGCAGTACTTC. It is translated as CSVEGTGFPYEQYF.

In its sample, this clonotype was seen many times. The V call is TRBV6-1, the J call TRBJ1-4; 7 nucleotides align to TRBD1. The CDR3 is made up of 13 amino acids. Germline V gives CDR1 MNHNS, CDR2 SASEGT. V lost 2 bases and J lost 8; bases outside the gene matches: 2. The CDR3 region has the DNA TGTGCCAGCAGTGAACAGGGGGTAGAAAAACTGTTTTTT. This codes for CASSEQGVEKLFF.

This clonotype was seen a few times. The genes are TRBV7-3 and TRBJ2-5; 13 positions agree with TRBD2. J lost 5 bases, V lost 2 bases, and 8 bases had no gene match. This CDR3 has 17 residues. Per the germline V gene, CDR1 is SGHTA and CDR2 is FQGTGA. For the CDR3, the DNA is TGTGCCAGCAGCTTAGACCGGACTAGCGGGGGAATGGAGACCCAGTACTTC. As protein: CASSLDRTSGGMETQYF.

V usage is TRBV7-7 and J usage is TRBJ1-2; D is unclear. Deletions cut 1 base from V and 3 bases from J, with 15 bases between. The germline V gene has CDR1 SSHAT and CDR2 FNYEAQ (reference sequence). The CDR3 is 16 residues long. CDR3 protein: CASSLVFETSDYGYTF. The CDR3, as DNA: TGTGCCAGCAGCTTAGTGTTCGAGACATCGGACTATGGCTACACCTTC.

CDR3: CATSRDPRDEAFF. CDR3 bases: TGTGCCACCAGCAGAGATCCTCGCGATGAAGCTTTCTTT. This chain links TRBV15 with TRBJ1-1; D remains unclear. The V and J ends lost 0 bases and 7 bases respectively, with 9 bases between them. This CDR3 region has 13 residues. The germline V gene encodes CDR1 LNHNV and CDR2 YYDKDF (reference sequence).

This clonotype was detected many times. The rearrangement uses TRBV20-1 and TRBJ1-4; 9 nucleotides agree with TRBD1. Trimming at V came to 1 base and at J to 8 bases, leaving 2 bases not matched to a gene. CDR1 is DFQATT and CDR2 is SNEGSKA in the germline V gene (reference sequence). The CDR3 covers 13 residues. Written as DNA, the CDR3 is TGCAGTGCTAGAGCCGGGACAGGGGAAAAACTGTTTTTT. As protein: CSARAGTGEKLFF.

The chain links TRBV29-1 to TRBJ2-5; D possibly corresponds to TRBD1 (5 bases). Trimming left V 2 bases short and J 6 bases short, with 19 bases between. Germline V gives CDR1 SQVTM, CDR2 ANQGSEA. The length of the CDR3 is 15 residues. CDR3 sequence (DNA): TGCAGCGTTGAACAGGGTACACCCCACCACCAGACCCAGTACTTC. Protein: CSVEQGTPHHQTQYF.

Regarding this clonotype: The final CDR3 position lacks the conserved phenylalanine or tryptophan, pointing to a likely read error. The chain links TRBV29-1 to TRBJ2-5; perhaps D is TRBD1 or TRBD2 (5 bases each). Germline V gives CDR1 SQVTM, CDR2 ANQGSEA. This CDR3 is 14 amino acids long. CDR3 sequence reads: CSVELGTNQETQYL. CDR3 bases: TGCAGCGTCGAACTCGGGACCAACCAGGAGACCCAGTACCTC.

This clonotype appeared many times. The V and J genes are TRBV10-3 and TRBJ2-2, with TRBD1 identical over 8 bases. Germline V gene sequence: CDR1 ENHRY, CDR2 SYGVKD. V lost 6 bases and J lost 1; bases outside the gene matches: 7. CDR3 length: 16 amino acids. In DNA form, the CDR3 reads TGTGCCATCAGCACCTGGACAGGGTTGAACACCGGGGAGCTGTTTTTT. Its translation is CAISTWTGLNTGELFF.

In its sample, this clonotype was seen once. The rearrangement uses TRBV15 and TRBJ2-7, with 9 nucleotides matching TRBD1. Germline V gene lookup returns CDR1 LNHNV and CDR2 YYDKDF (reference sequence). V gave up 0 bases and J gave up 1 base; unmatched junction bases: 7. CDR3 length: 17 residues. The CDR3 sequence: CATSREYLGTGSYEQYF. DNA of the CDR3: TGTGCCACCAGCAGAGAGTACCTAGGGACAGGGTCCTACGAGCAGTACTTC.

This chain connects TRBV6-6 to TRBJ1-5, with TRBD1 as a possible D gene (6 bases). Germline CDR1 and CDR2: MNHNY and SVGAGI (reference sequence). The CDR3 covers 19 residues. V was cut by 3 bases and J by 4 bases, with 25 bases left in between. The CDR3 sequence: CASSYGQSLDWGKNQPQHF. CDR3 coding DNA: TGTGCCAGCAGTTATGGACAGAGCCTGGATTGGGGAAAAAATCAGCCCCAGCATTTT.

Concerning this clonotype: Germline and junction disagree at one end, which may indicate a read error. This chain joins TRBV7-7 and TRBJ1-2, with 9 bases lining up with TRBD1. This CDR3 has 13 residues. Germline-derived CDR1 and CDR2 are SSHAT and FNYEAQ (reference sequence). The CDR3 nucleotides are TGTGCTAGCAGCTCGGACAGGGGAACTGGAAACACCTTC. Its protein product is CASSSDRGTGNTF.

This clonotype came up a few times. The V call is TRBV14, the J call TRBJ2-7; 7 positions agree with TRBD1. After removal of 6 bases from V and 2 bases from J, the junction contained 4 bases not matched to a gene. The CDR3 sequence is 13 residues long. Germline V lookup: CDR1 SGHDN, CDR2 FVKESK. The CDR3, as DNA: TGTGCCAGCAGACAGGGGATTACCTACGAGCAGTACTTC. Its translation: CASRQGITYEQYF.

This clonotype was seen ten or more times. This chain links TRBV7-2 with TRBJ2-5, with 10 bases that match TRBD2. Trimming removed 6 bases from V and 7 bases from J; junction bases left unmatched: 11. The CDR3 is 15 amino acids. CDR1 SGHTA and CDR2 FQGNSA come from the germline V gene. This chain's CDR3 is CASRASGGPSTTQYF. In nucleotides, the CDR3 is TGTGCCAGCAGAGCTAGCGGGGGCCCCTCAACGACCCAGTACTTC. Complete variable domain (other parts from reference TRBV7-2 and TRBJ2-5): GAGVSQSPSNKVTEKGKDVELRCDPISGHTALYWYRQSLGQGLEFLIYFQGNSAPDKSGLPSDRFSAERTGGSVSTLTIQRTQQEDSAVYLCASRASGGPSTTQYFGPGTRLLVL.